This T cell receptor beta chain was recovered during a study of cytomegalovirus exposure and HLA in healthy donors. Overall study results and limits: When presence/absence was analysed, sequencing depth was taken to be roughly uniform across donors.

The PCR contained 60 Vbeta and 13 Jbeta primers. Measured with immunoSEQ multiplex PCR; TCRdb has only the in-frame clones, and not every one. The sample has under 200,000 clones; around 80% are singletons. This clone was detected only a few times. The antigen is undetermined. V shed 4 bases, J shed 5 bases, and the junction held 10 bases outside the gene matches. CDR3 length equals 17 residues. The germline V gene encodes CDR1 SGHRS and CDR2 YFSETQ. The rearrangement links TRBV5-1 to TRBJ2-5; 14 nucleotides align to TRBD2. The sample comprised PBMCs. This receptor was taken from a woman aged 40-49 years in good health and CMV-seronegative. CDR3 sequence: CASSGGTSGGRLETQYF. CDR3 coding DNA: TGCGCCAGCAGCGGGGGGACTAGCGGGGGCCGGTTGGAGACCCAGTACTTC.